This T cell receptor beta chain was observed in a study of blood T cell repertoires in COVID-19. The CDR3 is 15 residues long. Germline V lookup: CDR1 MNHEY, CDR2 SMNVEV (reference sequence). The V and J ends lost 4 bases and 4 bases, in that order; junction bases with no gene match: 7. Data came from immunoSEQ multiplex PCR; TCRdb stores just in-frame clones and leaves some out. This table has about 320,000 clones, 85% appearing once. The J gene is TRBJ1-2, the V gene TRBV27; 9 positions agree with TRBD1. This receptor was identified in a young woman who had been exposed to COVID-19. Material for sequencing was PBMCs or T cells enriched from blood (not recorded which). The CDR3, as DNA: TGTGCCAGCAGTTCCAACAGGGGGCCGGGCTATGGCTACACCTTC. Protein product: CASSSNRGPGYGYTF.